The next 24 T cell receptor beta chains were all read from a single sample in a study of cytomegalovirus exposure and HLA in healthy donors. TCRdb's copy holds only in-frame clones and misses some; the assay was immunoSEQ multiplex PCR. The table shows 140,000 to 150,000 clones, with 91% occurring only once. Sequencing was performed on PBMCs. Receptor source: a man aged 18 to 35 in good health and CMV-seronegative.

In DNA, the CDR3 is TGTGCCAGCAGCTTGGCTCCCGGACTAGCGGGACAAGAGACCCAGTACTTC. Encoded protein: CASSLAPGLAGQETQYF. This chain connects TRBV5-4 to TRBJ2-5, with 12 nucleotides matching TRBD2. This CDR3 spans 17 amino acids. V gave up 0 bases and J gave up 2 bases; unmatched junction bases: 5. Germline V gene lookup returns CDR1 SGHNT and CDR2 YYREEE (reference sequence).

In the case of this clone: At one boundary the junction diverges from the germline segment, which might be a read error. The V gene is TRBV5-1, the J gene TRBJ2-1; D is possibly TRBD2 (6 bases). The V gene's germline CDR1 is SGHRS and CDR2 YFSETQ. CDR3 length: 17 residues. The CDR3 DNA reads as TGCGCCAGCAGCCAAGATCGGGACTCCACCTACTACCATGAGCAGTTCTTC. Residues: CASSQDRDSTYYHEQFF.

The chain recombines TRBV5-4 with TRBJ2-1, with a weak D call TRBD2 (7 bases). This CDR3 region has 16 residues. V was trimmed by 0 bases and J by 6 bases, leaving 16 bases between them. In germline, CDR1 is SGHNT, CDR2 YYREEE (reference sequence). CDR3: CASSLGGGGPSNEQFF. The DNA for the CDR3 is TGTGCCAGCAGCTTGGGAGGGGGAGGGCCAAGCAATGAGCAGTTCTTC.

This chain links TRBV7-2 with TRBJ2-3, with 7 bases fitting TRBD2. CDR1 is SGHTA, CDR2 FQGNSA, per germline. V shed 6 bases, J shed 0 bases, and the junction held 6 bases outside the gene matches. The CDR3 runs 15 residues. CDR3 amino acids: CASSHLAASTDTQYF. The DNA for the CDR3 is TGTGCCAGCAGTCATCTAGCGGCCAGCACAGATACGCAGTATTTT.

The chain uses TRBV7-6 and TRBJ2-1; the D gene is possibly TRBD2 (5 bases). CDR1 and CDR2 (germline): SGHVS, FNYEAQ. The V gene lost 5 bases and the J gene lost 7 bases, with 15 bases spanning the gap. This CDR3 spans 14 amino acids. CDR3 bases: TGTGCCAGCAGCCCTCGGGGTGGGCCAAATGAGCAGTTCTTC. Amino acids: CASSPRGGPNEQFF. Full variable domain (remainder filled in from reference TRBV7-6 and TRBJ2-1): GAGVSQSPRYKVTKRGQDVALRCDPISGHVSLYWYRQALGQGPEFLTYFNYEAQQDKSGLPNDRFSAERPEGSISTLTIQRTEQRDSAMYRCASSPRGGPNEQFFGPGTRLTVL.

V and J are TRBV18 and TRBJ1-1; D is possibly TRBD1 (6 bases). Trimming took 2 bases from V and 4 from J, leaving 11 bases between them. The germline V gene has CDR1 KGHSH and CDR2 LQKENI. The CDR3 is made up of 14 amino acids. CDR3: CASSPIQGSTEAFF. Here the CDR3 DNA reads TGTGCCAGCTCACCAATCCAGGGGAGCACTGAAGCTTTCTTT.

V usage is TRBV7-9 and J usage is TRBJ2-1; 7 bases line up with TRBD1. The J segment lost 0 bases and the V segment lost 5 bases, leaving 1 base of the junction unmatched. The CDR3 spans 14 residues. The germline V gene has CDR1 SEHNR and CDR2 FQNEAQ (reference sequence). This CDR3 reads CASSHRGSYNEQFF. The CDR3 DNA follows: TGTGCCAGCAGCCACAGGGGCTCCTACAATGAGCAGTTCTTC.

The rearrangement joins TRBV6-5 to TRBJ2-3; 9 bases are a match to TRBD2. CDR3 size: 15 residues. Trimming removed 6 bases from V and 2 bases from J; junction bases left unmatched: 6. Germline CDR1 and CDR2: MNHEY and SVGAGI. The CDR3 coding sequence is TGTGCCAGCAGCCCTTGGACTAGCGCCACAGATACGCAGTATTTT. It is translated as CASSPWTSATDTQYF.

The chain carries TRBV27 and TRBJ1-1; D is uncertain. With 0 bases removed from V and 8 bases from J, the gap between germline ends came to 16 bases. CDR3 length equals 15 residues. Germline CDR1 and CDR2: MNHEY and SMNVEV (reference sequence). The CDR3 is CASSLSRLLFHEAFF. The CDR3 DNA follows: TGTGCCAGCAGTTTATCGCGGTTGCTGTTCCACGAAGCTTTCTTT.

The chain is built from TRBV5-1 and TRBJ1-5; 10 nucleotides match TRBD1. The germline V gene has CDR1 SGHRS and CDR2 YFSETQ. J gave up 6 bases and V 4 bases, and 7 bases lay outside the gene matches. CDR3 size: 15 residues. CDR3 in amino acids: CASSAGDRGGQPQHF. Written as DNA, the CDR3 is TGCGCCAGCAGCGCGGGGGACAGGGGAGGTCAGCCCCAGCATTTT. Combining the CDR3 with reference TRBV5-1 and TRBJ1-5 gives the whole variable domain KAGVTQTPRYLIKTRGQQVTLSCSPISGHRSVSWYQQTPGQGLQFLFEYFSETQRNKGNFPGRFSGRQFSNSRSEMNVSTLELGDSALYLCASSAGDRGGQPQHFGDGTRLSIL.

This sequence joins TRBV4-3 and TRBJ2-1, with 10 bases lining up with TRBD2. V was pared by 4 bases and J by 8 bases, with 14 bases of the junction left unmatched. Germline loops: CDR1 LGHNA, CDR2 YSLEER. The CDR3 length is 17 residues. CDR3 DNA: TGCGCCAGCAGCCCACAGCCGGCAGCGGGAGGGGTCCATGAGCAGTTCTTC. Translation gives CASSPQPAAGGVHEQFF.

This clone has only a few counts. The chain carries TRBV5-1 and TRBJ1-2; D perhaps matches TRBD1 (6 bases). Trimming stripped 1 base from V and 0 bases from J, with 10 bases between. CDR1 is SGHRS and CDR2 is YFSETQ in the germline V gene. CDR3 length equals 15 residues. The CDR3 DNA is TGCGCCAGCAGCTTGACAACAGGGTCTAACTATGGCTACACCTTC. Protein: CASSLTTGSNYGYTF.

The genes are TRBV5-1 and TRBJ2-6, with 8 positions matching TRBD1. The CDR3 contains 18 residues. The junction had 12 bases not matched to a gene; V was cut back by 4 bases and J by 3 bases. The germline CDR1 and CDR2 sequences are SGHRS and YFSETQ. CDR3 amino acids: CASSPPLQGGGGANVLTF. In DNA, the CDR3 is TGCGCCAGCAGCCCACCCTTACAGGGGGGCGGTGGGGCCAACGTCCTGACTTTC.

The chain has TRBV19 and TRBJ2-1; a weak D match, TRBD2 (5 bases). V lost 3 bases to trimming and J lost 3 bases, with 12 bases between them. Germline V gives CDR1 LNHDA, CDR2 SQIVND (reference sequence). This CDR3 contains 15 residues. CDR3 amino acids: CASSMSGGGYNEQFF. In DNA form, the CDR3 reads TGTGCCAGTAGTATGTCCGGTGGAGGCTACAATGAGCAGTTCTTC.

The chain carries TRBV6-5 and TRBJ2-5; D call uncertain. The CDR3 covers 12 residues. CDR1 MNHEY and CDR2 SVGAGI come from the germline V gene. V shed 4 bases and J shed 4 bases, with 7 bases lying between them. The DNA of the CDR3 is TGTGCCAGCAGTTCCCCCTTAGAGACCCAGTACTTC. Translation gives CASSSPLETQYF.

The V gene is TRBV6-6, the J gene TRBJ1-2; 7 positions agree with TRBD1. The ends lost 5 bases at V and 4 bases at J; junction bases unmatched: 10. The CDR3 length is 15 residues. Germline V gene sequence: CDR1 MNHNY, CDR2 SVGAGI (reference sequence). The CDR3 region is CASSPQMTGFYGYTF. For the CDR3, the DNA is TGTGCCAGCAGTCCGCAGATGACAGGGTTCTATGGCTACACCTTC.

The chain is built from TRBV5-1 and TRBJ1-4; 10 bases are a match to TRBD1. The CDR3 contains 13 residues. Germline CDR1 and CDR2: SGHRS and YFSETQ. The V segment lost 3 bases and the J segment 14 bases; nucleotides outside the gene matches: 7. The CDR3 loop is CASSSGQGDALFF. The CDR3, as DNA: TGCGCCAGCAGCTCCGGACAGGGGGATGCCCTGTTTTTT. Drawing the rest from reference TRBV5-1 and TRBJ1-4, the complete variable domain is KAGVTQTPRYLIKTRGQQVTLSCSPISGHRSVSWYQQTPGQGLQFLFEYFSETQRNKGNFPGRFSGRQFSNSRSEMNVSTLELGDSALYLCASSSGQGDALFFGSGTQLSVL.

This chain joins TRBV11-3 and TRBJ2-5; 11 bases agree with TRBD2. The CDR3 consists of 14 residues. V lost 5 bases to trimming and J lost 3 bases; unmatched junction nucleotides: 2. The germline gives CDR1 SGHNT, CDR2 YENEEA. The CDR3 here is CASSLLAGEETQYF. The CDR3 DNA is TGTGCCAGCAGCCTACTAGCGGGGGAAGAGACCCAGTACTTC.

The chain joins TRBV4-1 to TRBJ1-3; a possible D gene is TRBD1 (5 bases). Looked up from germline, CDR1 is MGHRA and CDR2 is YSYEKL. This CDR3 comprises 15 residues. The V and J ends lost 8 bases and 3 bases respectively, with 17 bases between them. CDR3 nucleotides: TGCGCCAGCCGCGGGGCAGCCTTCCTTGGAAACACCATATATTTT. Translating it yields CASRGAAFLGNTIYF.

This clone was picked up one time. This chain links TRBV2 with TRBJ2-1; D is uncertain. The CDR3 length is 14 residues. The germline CDR1 and CDR2 sequences are SNHLY and FYNNEI. V was clipped by 7 bases and J by 1 base, with 11 bases between them. The CDR3 nucleotides are TGTGCCAGCACAACTGACACTTCCTACAATGAGCAGTTCTTC. This codes for CASTTDTSYNEQFF.

The rearrangement uses TRBV5-1 and TRBJ1-4; D perhaps matches TRBD1 (6 bases). Trimming cost V 4 bases and J 2 bases, with 18 bases left between them. The CDR3 runs 17 residues. CDR1 and CDR2 (germline): SGHRS, YFSETQ. The CDR3 region has the DNA TGCGCCAGCAGCGGGAGGGGAACGGGGGCGACTAATGAAAAACTGTTTTTT. Residues: CASSGRGTGATNEKLFF.

The J gene is TRBJ2-3, the V gene TRBV7-2, with 9 bases lining up with TRBD2. The J segment lost 6 bases and the V segment lost 5 bases, leaving 9 bases of the junction unmatched. This CDR3 is built from 15 residues. CDR1 is SGHTA, CDR2 FQGNSA, per germline. The CDR3, as DNA: TGTGCCAGCAGCCCTACTAGCGGGCCCAGCGATACGCAGTATTTT. Encoded protein: CASSPTSGPSDTQYF.

This rearrangement joins TRBV30 to TRBJ2-7; 10 positions agree with TRBD1. This CDR3 is built from 14 residues. The V gene's germline CDR1 is GTSNPN and CDR2 SVGIG (reference sequence). The junction had 3 bases not matched to a gene; V was cut back by 3 bases and J by 1 base. CDR3 DNA: TGTGCCTGGAGCAGGACAGGGGGATCCTACGAGCAGTACTTC. This gives the protein CAWSRTGGSYEQYF.

The chain couples TRBV15 to TRBJ1-2; weak D call: TRBD1 (6 bases). Trimming removed 7 bases from V and 1 base from J, with 13 bases in between. The CDR3 has 14 residues. CDR1 and CDR2 from the germline V gene are LNHNV and YYDKDF (reference sequence). CDR3 protein: CATKTGTGNYGYTF. Here the CDR3 DNA reads TGTGCCACCAAAACAGGGACGGGTAACTATGGCTACACCTTC.